This T cell receptor beta chain comes out of a study of blood T cell repertoires in COVID-19. Study information: Collection of acute and convalescent COVID-19 samples took place in the United States, Italy and Spain.

Unmatched junction bases numbered 3, after V lost 5 bases and J lost 3 bases. CDR1 and CDR2 (germline): SEHNR, FQNEAQ (reference sequence). The CDR3 length is 14 residues. In the source study's methods: Amplifying reference gene primers gave estimates of nucleated cell counts. Profiling relied on immunoSEQ multiplex PCR, and the TCRdb table lists in-frame clones only, not all of them. The V and J calls and clone size come from that table; D and trimming were worked out from the DNA. The table includes over 100,000 clones, around three quarters detected once. The receptor was isolated from a man in his 60s with active or convalescent COVID-19. The chain has TRBV7-9 and TRBJ2-3, with TRBD1 identical over 9 bases. The sample taken for sequencing was peripheral blood. The CDR3 sequence is CASSRDRVTDTQYF. CDR3 sequence (DNA): TGTGCCAGCAGCCGGGACAGGGTGACAGATACGCAGTATTTT.